This T cell receptor beta chain emerged from a study of human T cells and chemical hapten exposure. The study extracted total RNA from unfractionated whole blood. The study used a library that attached unique molecular identifiers to individual cDNA molecules. In TCRdb, the reads were re-called with MiXCR into one record per CDR3 protein. The table includes more than 100,000 distinct CDR3 sequences, approximately 9.3% detected once. The CDR3 is 16 amino acids. Germline V CDR1 and CDR2: SGHTA, FQGNSA. V lost 0 bases and J 3 bases, leaving 12 bases between the germline ends. This clonotype was counted ten times or more.

V is TRBV7-2 and J is TRBJ1-5; D uncertain. What was sequenced was whole blood. This receptor was obtained from a human donor in good health. Some clones in this sample may be carry-over from other donors' samples. The CDR3 sequence: CASSLAPQLTNQPQHF. The DNA for the CDR3 is TGTGCCAGCAGCTTAGCGCCACAGTTAACCAATCAGCCCCAGCATTTT.